Each of the 29 T cell receptor beta chains below was sequenced from the same sample in a study of a mutant IDH1 vaccine in newly diagnosed glioma. Documented time point: week 47, end of study. The investigators gave 300 ug of mutant IDH1 20-mer peptide in each vaccine dose, together with topical imiquimod. The antigens these receptors bind are not known. Here immunoSEQ multiplex PCR was the method, and the copy in TCRdb shows in-frame clones only, minus some. The table shows 60,000 to 70,000 clones, with roughly 80% occurring only once. Sequenced here: PBMCs, sampled from a glioma patient whose treatment included an IDH1 peptide vaccine. The origin of the receptors is a man in his thirties or forties with glioma.

V gene TRBV10-3 combines with J gene TRBJ2-1; weak D call: TRBD1 (6 bases). V was cut by 4 bases and J by 9 bases, with 16 bases left in between. The germline gives CDR1 ENHRY, CDR2 SYGVKD. This CDR3 has 14 residues. The CDR3 region is CAISGGRGSGEQFF. The CDR3 nucleotides are TGTGCCATCAGTGGGGGCAGGGGTTCGGGTGAGCAGTTCTTC.

This sequence joins TRBV30 and TRBJ2-5, with 8 bases that match TRBD2. Germline V gene sequence: CDR1 GTSNPN, CDR2 SVGIG (reference sequence). This CDR3 region has 15 residues. V was clipped by 3 bases and J by 2 bases; unmatched bases: 8. The CDR3 DNA follows: TGTGCCTGGAGGCCGGGGCGGGGGGCGCAAGAGACCCAGTACTTC. This sequence encodes CAWRPGRGAQETQYF.

V is TRBV11-1 and J is TRBJ1-1, with 7 positions matching TRBD1. This CDR3 comprises 13 residues. V shed 3 bases and J 4 bases; nucleotides not matched to a gene: 2. Germline V lookup: CDR1 SGHAT, CDR2 FQDESV (reference sequence). The CDR3 region is CASSLNRGTEAFF. Written as DNA, the CDR3 is TGTGCCAGCAGCTTGAACAGGGGCACTGAAGCTTTCTTT.

The V call is TRBV11-2, the J call TRBJ1-4, with D maybe TRBD1 (6 bases). Trimming pared 6 bases from V and 2 bases from J, leaving 10 bases between. From germline, CDR1 is SGHAT and CDR2 FQNNGV. The CDR3 length is 14 residues. CDR3 nucleotides: TGTGCCAGCAGTCAGGGGTATACTAATGAAAAACTGTTTTTT. Translation: CASSQGYTNEKLFF.

The chain couples TRBV19 to TRBJ2-2; D unresolved. Germline values: CDR1 LNHDA, CDR2 SQIVND (reference sequence). The ends were cut back, 3 bases at V and 0 bases at J, with 8 bases in the middle. CDR3 length equals 15 residues. CDR3 in amino acids: CASSIFFTNTGELFF. The CDR3 DNA reads as TGTGCCAGTAGTATTTTTTTTACGAACACCGGGGAGCTGTTTTTT. The variable domain in full, completed from reference TRBV19 and TRBJ2-2, reads DGGITQSPKYLFRKEGQNVTLSCEQNLNHDAMYWYRQDPGQGLRLIYYSQIVNDFQKGDIAEGYSVSREKKESFPLTVTSAQKNPTAFYLCASSIFFTNTGELFFGEGSRLTVL.

The chain combines TRBV2 with TRBJ2-5; the D is unclear. The CDR3 is 14 amino acids. Germline V lookup: CDR1 SNHLY, CDR2 FYNNEI. V was trimmed by 4 bases and J by 2 bases, leaving 11 bases between them. CDR3 protein: CASSGHSPQETQYF. For the CDR3, the DNA is TGTGCCAGCAGTGGACACAGCCCTCAAGAGACCCAGTACTTC.

The chain couples TRBV19 to TRBJ1-2, with 9 nucleotides matching TRBD1. Germline CDR1 reads LNHDA; CDR2 reads SQIVND (reference sequence). CDR3 length equals 14 residues. Trimming removed 4 bases from V and 2 bases from J; junction bases left unmatched: 2. DNA of the CDR3: TGTGCCAGTAGTAGGACAGGGGTGAACTATGGCTACACCTTC. This codes for CASSRTGVNYGYTF.

The V and J genes are TRBV4-2 and TRBJ2-7; 11 positions agree with TRBD1. The CDR3 length is 16 residues. Germline V gene sequence: CDR1 LGHNA, CDR2 YNFKEQ. With 4 bases clipped from V and 5 bases from J, the junction kept 10 bases outside the gene matches. CDR3 sequence: CASSLFAGQGVHEQYF. CDR3 nucleotides: TGTGCCAGCAGCCTTTTCGCGGGACAGGGGGTACACGAGCAGTACTTC.

The chain carries TRBV28 and TRBJ1-2; D is undetermined. This CDR3 region has 12 residues. The V gene lost 4 bases and the J gene lost 2 bases, with 5 bases spanning the gap. Per the germline V gene, CDR1 is MDHEN and CDR2 is SYDVKM. The CDR3 region has the DNA TGTGCCAGCAGTTCAAAAAACTATGGCTACACCTTC. Translating gives CASSSKNYGYTF.

J is TRBJ2-6 and V is TRBV4-2, with D perhaps TRBD1 (5 bases). Trimming cost V 0 bases and J 0 bases, with 9 bases left between them. The CDR3 contains 17 residues. CDR1 LGHNA and CDR2 YNFKEQ come from the germline V gene. The CDR3 sequence is CASSQDQGTSGANVLTF. The CDR3 DNA reads as TGTGCCAGCAGCCAAGATCAGGGAACCTCTGGGGCCAACGTCCTGACTTTC.

This sequence joins TRBV29-1 and TRBJ1-2, with D unresolved. Germline V gene sequence: CDR1 SQVTM, CDR2 ANQGSEA. Trimming cost V 2 bases and J 3 bases, with 7 bases left between them. The CDR3 runs 12 residues. Here the CDR3 reads CSVERPDYGYTF. The CDR3 DNA is TGCAGCGTTGAAAGGCCGGACTATGGCTACACCTTC.

J is TRBJ1-1 and V is TRBV7-8, with D maybe TRBD1 (6 bases). The CDR3 length is 15 residues. V dropped 3 bases and J dropped 0 bases, with 11 bases sitting between them. Germline-derived CDR1 and CDR2 are SGHVS and FQNEAQ. CDR3 residues: CASSLGGGMNTEAFF. Written as DNA, the CDR3 is TGTGCCAGCAGCTTGGGTGGGGGCATGAACACTGAAGCTTTCTTT.

This clone is judged medium-sized. The rearrangement joins TRBV2 to TRBJ1-5, with D perhaps TRBD1 (6 bases). CDR1 and CDR2 (germline): SNHLY, FYNNEI. The CDR3 extends over 13 amino acids. V was trimmed by 6 bases and J by 11 bases, leaving 17 bases between them. CDR3 amino acids: CASSPLPSGAQHF. Written as DNA, the CDR3 is TGTGCCAGCAGCCCCCTCCCGTCAGGGGCCCAGCATTTT.

The CDR3 is CASSPNPSWAGEVYEQYF. CDR3 in DNA: TGCGCCAGCAGCCCTAATCCGTCATGGGCAGGCGAAGTGTACGAGCAGTACTTC. The chain recombines TRBV4-1 with TRBJ2-7; D ambiguous. V lost 4 bases, J lost 4 bases, and 26 bases lay in between. Looked up from germline, CDR1 is MGHRA and CDR2 is YSYEKL. The CDR3 spans 18 residues.

The CDR3 sequence is CASSEPYAGELFF. CDR3 DNA: TGTGCCAGCAGTGAACCCTACGCCGGGGAGCTGTTTTTT. The chain is built from TRBV6-1 and TRBJ2-2; D unclear. Trimming pared 2 bases from V and 6 bases from J, leaving 7 bases between. Germline values: CDR1 MNHNS, CDR2 SASEGT. This CDR3 spans 13 amino acids.

The chain has TRBV5-6 and TRBJ2-2; perhaps TRBD2 as D (5 bases). This CDR3 contains 15 residues. The germline CDR1 and CDR2 sequences are SGHDT and YYEEEE. The germline V and J ends were trimmed by 5 bases and 5 bases, with 16 bases remaining between them. CDR3 protein: CASRRQSGETGELFF. The DNA of the CDR3 is TGTGCCAGCAGAAGACAAAGTGGGGAGACCGGGGAGCTGTTTTTT.

There are a few counts of this clone. This rearrangement joins TRBV7-8 to TRBJ1-1; 7 bases fit TRBD1. This CDR3 is 15 amino acids long. V gave up 7 bases and J gave up 0 bases; unmatched junction bases: 8. CDR1 is SGHVS and CDR2 is FQNEAQ in the germline V gene. The CDR3 region has the DNA TGTGCCAGCACCCTATTGGGACAGATGAACACTGAAGCTTTCTTT. Translating it yields CASTLLGQMNTEAFF. Looking up the rest from reference TRBV7-8 and TRBJ1-1 gives the full variable domain: GAGVSQSPRYKVAKRGQDVALRCDPISGHVSLFWYQQALGQGPEFLTYFQNEAQLDKSGLPSDRFFAERPEGSVSTLKIQRTQQEDSAVYLCASTLLGQMNTEAFFGQGTRLTVV.

This chain joins TRBV5-1 and TRBJ2-6, with D maybe TRBD1 (6 bases). V gave up 0 bases and J gave up 0 bases, with 19 bases separating them. CDR1 is SGHRS, CDR2 YFSETQ, per germline. This CDR3 region has 20 residues. CDR3: CASSLARLPGDYSGANVLTF. The CDR3 bases are TGCGCCAGCAGCTTGGCCCGCCTTCCAGGGGATTACTCTGGGGCCAACGTCCTGACTTTC.

V gene TRBV6-5 combines with J gene TRBJ1-6; D is undetermined. Germline assignment: CDR1 MNHEY and CDR2 SVGAGI. The CDR3 contains 15 residues. V was shortened by 0 bases and J by 9 bases, with 12 bases between the two germline ends. The CDR3 loop reads CASSYSGFKGSPLHF. DNA of the CDR3: TGTGCCAGCAGTTACTCTGGGTTTAAGGGTTCACCCCTCCACTTT.

CDR3 bases: TGTGCCAGCAGCTTACCACAGGGCTATCAAGAGACCCAGTACTTC. Protein sequence: CASSLPQGYQETQYF. The V call is TRBV7-9, the J call TRBJ2-5, with a weak D call TRBD1 (6 bases). Trimming pared 2 bases from V and 2 bases from J, leaving 12 bases between. The CDR3 loop spans 15 amino acids. From germline, CDR1 is SEHNR and CDR2 FQNEAQ (reference sequence). The whole variable domain, filled in from reference TRBV7-9 and TRBJ2-5, reads DTGVSQNPRHKITKRGQNVTFRCDPISEHNRLYWYRQTLGQGPEFLTYFQNEAQLEKSRLLSDRFSAERPKGSFSTLEIQRTEQGDSAMYLCASSLPQGYQETQYFGPGTRLLVL.

This chain connects TRBV7-2 to TRBJ2-1, with TRBD2 matching over 7 bases. This CDR3 is built from 15 residues. J was trimmed by 4 bases and V by 1 base; bases with no gene match: 4. From germline, CDR1 is SGHTA and CDR2 FQGNSA. In nucleotides, the CDR3 is TGTGCCAGCAGCTTAGTTGCGGGAGTGTACAATGAGCAGTTCTTC. Translation: CASSLVAGVYNEQFF.

J is TRBJ2-7 and V is TRBV5-3, with unresolved D. TRBV5-3 is sorted into the ORF group, with uncertain function. V was shortened by 1 base and J by 0 bases, with 11 bases between the two germline ends. CDR3 length: 15 residues. The CDR3 sequence is CARSLCGGSSYEQYF. In DNA, the CDR3 is TGTGCCAGAAGCTTGTGTGGCGGCAGCTCCTACGAGCAGTACTTC.

V usage is TRBV10-3 and J usage is TRBJ2-7; TRBD1 agrees at 11 bases. The CDR3 contains 14 residues. Germline V gene lookup returns CDR1 ENHRY and CDR2 SYGVKD. The V and J ends lost 7 bases and 3 bases, in that order; junction bases with no gene match: 5. The CDR3 bases are TGTGCCATCACCCCCGGGACAGGGGGCTACGAGCAGTACTTC. Translated: CAITPGTGGYEQYF.

The chain links TRBV5-1 to TRBJ2-7, with TRBD1 identical over 8 bases. The J segment lost 1 base and the V segment lost 2 bases, leaving 5 bases of the junction unmatched. Germline V CDR1 and CDR2: SGHRS, YFSETQ. The CDR3 runs to 15 residues. CDR3 nucleotide sequence: TGCGCCAGCAGCTTTCTGGACAGGGCATCCTACGAGCAGTACTTC. Protein: CASSFLDRASYEQYF.

V and J are TRBV19 and TRBJ2-1, with 8 bases that match TRBD2. The CDR3 is 15 amino acids. From germline, CDR1 is LNHDA and CDR2 SQIVND (reference sequence). The ends lost 3 bases at V and 5 bases at J; junction bases unmatched: 6. As DNA, the CDR3 is TGTGCCAGTAGTATGGTGCTAGCGGGCGACAATGAGCAGTTCTTC. Its protein product is CASSMVLAGDNEQFF.

The chain has TRBV5-1 and TRBJ1-1; perhaps TRBD1 as D (5 bases). V shed 2 bases and J shed 0 bases, with 17 bases lying between them. The CDR3 spans 17 residues. CDR1 and CDR2 (germline): SGHRS, YFSETQ. The CDR3 DNA sequence: TGCGCCAGCAGCTTAGGTCAGTCAGGGAGGGTGAACACTGAAGCTTTCTTT. It specifies CASSLGQSGRVNTEAFF. The full variable domain, its missing parts supplied by reference TRBV5-1 and TRBJ1-1, is KAGVTQTPRYLIKTRGQQVTLSCSPISGHRSVSWYQQTPGQGLQFLFEYFSETQRNKGNFPGRFSGRQFSNSRSEMNVSTLELGDSALYLCASSLGQSGRVNTEAFFGQGTRLTVV.

The V and J genes are TRBV29-1 and TRBJ1-2, with D unresolved. CDR1 is SQVTM, CDR2 ANQGSEA, per germline. The CDR3 totals 12 residues. Trimming stripped 4 bases from V and 4 bases from J, with 10 bases between. This chain's CDR3 is CSVGLPAYGYTF. CDR3 DNA: TGCAGCGTTGGTCTACCCGCCTATGGCTACACCTTC.

The chain uses TRBV27 and TRBJ2-3; D gene unclear. The CDR3 totals 16 residues. V was cut by 6 bases and J by 2 bases, with 18 bases left in between. Germline V gives CDR1 MNHEY, CDR2 SMNVEV (reference sequence). The CDR3 loop is CASRALEVTSTDTQYF. As DNA, the CDR3 is TGTGCCAGCAGGGCCCTAGAGGTTACGTCCACAGATACGCAGTATTTT.

V and J are TRBV6-4 and TRBJ2-3; 12 bases match TRBD2. Germline loops: CDR1 MRHNA, CDR2 SNTAGT. This CDR3 is built from 15 residues. J gave up 5 bases and V 8 bases, and 8 bases lay outside the gene matches. CDR3 coding DNA: TGTGCCAGCGGAGGGACTAGCGGGCTTCAAGATACGCAGTATTTT. It encodes CASGGTSGLQDTQYF.